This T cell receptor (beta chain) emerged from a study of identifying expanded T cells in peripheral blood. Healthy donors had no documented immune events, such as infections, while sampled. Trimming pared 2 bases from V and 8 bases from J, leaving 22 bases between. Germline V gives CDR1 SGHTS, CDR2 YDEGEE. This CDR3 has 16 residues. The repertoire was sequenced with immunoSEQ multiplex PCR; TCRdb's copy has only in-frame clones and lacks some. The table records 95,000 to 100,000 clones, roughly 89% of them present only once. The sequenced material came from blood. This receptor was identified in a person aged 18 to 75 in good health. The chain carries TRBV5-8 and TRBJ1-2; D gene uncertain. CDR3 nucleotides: TGTGCCAGCAGCTTCGTAGCGGGAGGCGCGTCTTGGGGCTACACCTTC. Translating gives CASSFVAGGASWGYTF.